Here is one T cell receptor (beta chain) with its context. The record originates from a study of blood T cell repertoires in COVID-19. Study-level background: Specimens from acute and convalescent COVID-19 originated in the United States, Italy and Spain. From T cells, B-cell-depleted T cells, or PBMCs came the material, which was cDNA or gDNA.

Source study methods: Scientists estimated how many nucleated cells there were by amplifying reference gene primers. Assay: immunoSEQ multiplex PCR; the TCRdb copy retains only in-frame clones and omits some. Clonal size and the V and J genes are those of that table, whereas D and trimming came from the DNA. Of 150,000 or so clones listed, 80% to 90% are singletons. This TCR came from a woman between 65 and 79 years old with acute or convalescent COVID-19. Material for sequencing was peripheral blood.

The CDR3 region is CASSLGLPKETQYF. The CDR3 nucleotides are TGTGCCAGCAGCTTGGGACTGCCTAAAGAGACCCAGTACTTC. This chain connects TRBV7-9 to TRBJ2-5; D possibly corresponds to TRBD2 (6 bases). Trimming removed 3 bases at V and 3 bases at J, with 11 bases between. The CDR3 length is 14 residues. Germline V CDR1 and CDR2: SEHNR, FQNEAQ (reference sequence).